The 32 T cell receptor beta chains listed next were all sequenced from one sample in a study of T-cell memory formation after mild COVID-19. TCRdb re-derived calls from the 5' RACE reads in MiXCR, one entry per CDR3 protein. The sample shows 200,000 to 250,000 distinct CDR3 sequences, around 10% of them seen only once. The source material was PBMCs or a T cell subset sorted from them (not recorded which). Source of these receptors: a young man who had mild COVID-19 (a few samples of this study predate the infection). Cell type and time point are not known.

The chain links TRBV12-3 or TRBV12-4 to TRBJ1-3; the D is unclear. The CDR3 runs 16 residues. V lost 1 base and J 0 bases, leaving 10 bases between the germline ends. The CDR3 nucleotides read TGTGCCAGCAGTTTAGATTACAGCGTCTCTGGAAACACCATATATTTT. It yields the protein CASSLDYSVSGNTIYF.

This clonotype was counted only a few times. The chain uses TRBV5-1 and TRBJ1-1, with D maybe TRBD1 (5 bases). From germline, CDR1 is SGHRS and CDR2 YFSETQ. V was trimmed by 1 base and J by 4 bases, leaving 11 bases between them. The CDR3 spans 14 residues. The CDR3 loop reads CASSLIPGSTEAFF. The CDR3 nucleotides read TGCGCCAGCAGCTTGATTCCAGGGTCCACTGAAGCTTTCTTT.

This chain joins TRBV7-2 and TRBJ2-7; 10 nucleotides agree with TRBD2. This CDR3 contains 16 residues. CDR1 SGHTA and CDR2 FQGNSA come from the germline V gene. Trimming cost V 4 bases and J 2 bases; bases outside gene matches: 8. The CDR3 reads CASSSASGGVPYEQYF. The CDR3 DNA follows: TGTGCCAGCAGCTCCGCCAGCGGGGGGGTCCCCTACGAGCAGTACTTC.

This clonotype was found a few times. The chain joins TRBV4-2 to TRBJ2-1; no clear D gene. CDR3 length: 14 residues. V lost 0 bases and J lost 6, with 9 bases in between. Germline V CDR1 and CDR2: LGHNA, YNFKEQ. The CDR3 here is CASSQDSLLNEQFF. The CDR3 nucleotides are TGTGCCAGCAGCCAAGATTCCCTTCTCAATGAGCAGTTCTTC.

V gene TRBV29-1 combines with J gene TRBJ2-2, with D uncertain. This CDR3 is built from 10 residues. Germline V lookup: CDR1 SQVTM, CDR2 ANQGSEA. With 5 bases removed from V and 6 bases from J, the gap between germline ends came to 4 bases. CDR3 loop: CSVRAGELFF. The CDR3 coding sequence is TGCAGCGTTCGGGCCGGGGAGCTGTTTTTT.

CDR3 residues: CASRKVTGQGINQPQHF. CDR3 nucleotides: TGTGCCAGCAGAAAAGTGACGGGACAGGGAATCAATCAGCCCCAGCATTTT. J is TRBJ1-5 and V is TRBV27, with 9 positions matching TRBD1. The ends lost 6 bases at V and 3 bases at J; junction bases unmatched: 12. This CDR3 spans 17 amino acids. CDR1 and CDR2 from the germline V gene are MNHEY and SMNVEV (reference sequence).

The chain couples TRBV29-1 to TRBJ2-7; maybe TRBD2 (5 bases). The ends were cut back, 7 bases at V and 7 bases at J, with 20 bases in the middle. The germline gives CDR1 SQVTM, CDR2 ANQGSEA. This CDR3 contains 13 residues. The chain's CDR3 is CSASEGGYGEQYV. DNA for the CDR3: TGCAGCGCTTCAGAGGGCGGCTATGGGGAGCAGTACGTC.

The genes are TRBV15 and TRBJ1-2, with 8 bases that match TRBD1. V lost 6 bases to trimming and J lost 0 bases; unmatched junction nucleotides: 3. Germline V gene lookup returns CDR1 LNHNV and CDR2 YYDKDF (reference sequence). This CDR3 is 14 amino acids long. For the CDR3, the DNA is TGTGCCACCAGGTGGACAGGGTCTAACTATGGCTACACCTTC. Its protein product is CATRWTGSNYGYTF.

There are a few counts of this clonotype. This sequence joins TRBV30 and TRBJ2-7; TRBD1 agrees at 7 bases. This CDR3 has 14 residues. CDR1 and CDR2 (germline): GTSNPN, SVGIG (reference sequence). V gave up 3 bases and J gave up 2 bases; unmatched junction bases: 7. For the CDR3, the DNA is TGTGCCTGGAGGGCAGACAGGGTAGCCTACGAGCAGTACTTC. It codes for CAWRADRVAYEQYF. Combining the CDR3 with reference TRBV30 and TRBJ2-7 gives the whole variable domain SQTIHQWPATLVQPVGSPLSLECTVEGTSNPNLYWYRQAAGRGLQLLFYSVGIGQISSEVPQNLSASRPQDRQFILSSKKLLLSDSGFYLCAWRADRVAYEQYFGPGTRLTVT.

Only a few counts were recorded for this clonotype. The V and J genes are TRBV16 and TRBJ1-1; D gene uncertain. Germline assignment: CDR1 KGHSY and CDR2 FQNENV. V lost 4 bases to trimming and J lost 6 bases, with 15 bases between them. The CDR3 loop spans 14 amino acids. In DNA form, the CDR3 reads TGTGCCAGCAGCCCTTTAACCCCTCCTGCTGAAGCTTTCTTT. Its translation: CASSPLTPPAEAFF. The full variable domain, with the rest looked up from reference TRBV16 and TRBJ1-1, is GEEVAQTPKHLVRGEGQKAKLYCAPIKGHSYVFWYQQVLKNEFKFLISFQNENVFDETGMPKERFSAKCLPNSPCSLEIQATKLEDSAVYFCASSPLTPPAEAFFGQGTRLTVV.

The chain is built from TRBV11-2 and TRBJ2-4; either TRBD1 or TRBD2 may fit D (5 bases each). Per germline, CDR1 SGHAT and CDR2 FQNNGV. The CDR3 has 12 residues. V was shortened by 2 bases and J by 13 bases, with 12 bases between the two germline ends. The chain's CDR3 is CASSLTRGPQYF. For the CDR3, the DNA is TGTGCCAGCAGCTTAACCCGGGGCCCCCAGTACTTC.

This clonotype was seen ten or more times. The CDR3 spells CSARASGIKYEQYV. CDR3 nucleotides: TGCAGTGCTAGGGCCTCCGGGATCAAATACGAGCAGTACGTC. The V call is TRBV20-1, the J call TRBJ2-7, with a possible D match to TRBD2 (5 bases). V shed 3 bases and J shed 4 bases, with 16 bases lying between them. This CDR3 region has 14 residues. Per germline, CDR1 DFQATT and CDR2 SNEGSKA (reference sequence).

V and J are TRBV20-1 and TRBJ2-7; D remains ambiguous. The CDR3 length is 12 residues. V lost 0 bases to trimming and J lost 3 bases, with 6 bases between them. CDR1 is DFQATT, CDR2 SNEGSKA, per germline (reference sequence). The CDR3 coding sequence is TGCAGTGCTAGAGATTGGAGCTACGAGCAGTACTTC. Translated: CSARDWSYEQYF.

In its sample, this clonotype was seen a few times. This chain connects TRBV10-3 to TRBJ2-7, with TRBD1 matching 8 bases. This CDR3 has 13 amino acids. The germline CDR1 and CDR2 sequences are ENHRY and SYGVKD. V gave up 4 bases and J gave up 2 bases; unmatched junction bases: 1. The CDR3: CAISGTGTYEQYV. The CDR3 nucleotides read TGTGCCATCAGTGGGACAGGGACCTACGAGCAGTACGTC.

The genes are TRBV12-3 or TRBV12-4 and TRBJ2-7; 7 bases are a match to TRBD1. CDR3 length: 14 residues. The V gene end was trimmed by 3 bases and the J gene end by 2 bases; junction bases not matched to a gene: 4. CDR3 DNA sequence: TGTGCCAGCAGTTTCGCACAGGGGACCTACGAGCAGTACTTC. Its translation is CASSFAQGTYEQYF.

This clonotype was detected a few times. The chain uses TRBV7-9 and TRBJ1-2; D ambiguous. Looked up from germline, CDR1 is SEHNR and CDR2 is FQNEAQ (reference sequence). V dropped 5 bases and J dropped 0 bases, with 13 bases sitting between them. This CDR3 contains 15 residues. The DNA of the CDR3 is TGTGCCAGCAGCCACACGACTGTAGCTAACTATGGCTACACCTTC. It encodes CASSHTTVANYGYTF. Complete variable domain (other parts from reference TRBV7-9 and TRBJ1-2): DTGVSQNPRHKITKRGQNVTFRCDPISEHNRLYWYRQTLGQGPEFLTYFQNEAQLEKSRLLSDRFSAERPKGSFSTLEIQRTEQGDSAMYLCASSHTTVANYGYTFGSGTRLTVV.

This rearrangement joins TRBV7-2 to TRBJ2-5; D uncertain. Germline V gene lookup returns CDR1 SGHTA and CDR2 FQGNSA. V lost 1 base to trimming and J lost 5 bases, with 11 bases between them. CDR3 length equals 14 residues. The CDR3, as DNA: TGTGCCAGCAGCTTAGACTTTCTGGGGGAGACCCAGTACTTC. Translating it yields CASSLDFLGETQYF.

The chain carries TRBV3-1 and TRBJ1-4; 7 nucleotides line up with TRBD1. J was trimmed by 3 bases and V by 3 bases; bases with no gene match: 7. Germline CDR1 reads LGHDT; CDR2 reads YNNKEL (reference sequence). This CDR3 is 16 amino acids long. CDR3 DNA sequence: TGTGCCAGCAGCCATACGACAGGGCTCCCTAATGAAAAACTGTTTTTT. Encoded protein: CASSHTTGLPNEKLFF.

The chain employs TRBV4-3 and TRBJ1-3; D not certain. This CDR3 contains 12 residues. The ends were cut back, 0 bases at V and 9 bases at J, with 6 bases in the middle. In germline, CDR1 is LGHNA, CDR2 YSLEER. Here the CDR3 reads CASSQESRTIYF. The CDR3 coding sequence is TGCGCCAGCAGCCAAGAGTCTCGCACCATATATTTT.

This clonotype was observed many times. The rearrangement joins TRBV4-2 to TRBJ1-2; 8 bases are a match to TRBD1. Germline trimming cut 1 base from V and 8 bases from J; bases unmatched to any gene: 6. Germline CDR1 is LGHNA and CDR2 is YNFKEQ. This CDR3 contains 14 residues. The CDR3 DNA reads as TGTGCCAGCAGCCAAGGCAGGGGGCTTGGGGGCTACACCTTC. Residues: CASSQGRGLGGYTF.

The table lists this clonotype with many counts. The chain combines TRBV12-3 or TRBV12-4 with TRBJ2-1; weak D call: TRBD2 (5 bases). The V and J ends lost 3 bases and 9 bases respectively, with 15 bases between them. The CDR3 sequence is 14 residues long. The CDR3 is CASSLGVGNVEQFF. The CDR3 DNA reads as TGTGCCAGCAGTTTGGGAGTGGGGAACGTTGAGCAGTTCTTC.

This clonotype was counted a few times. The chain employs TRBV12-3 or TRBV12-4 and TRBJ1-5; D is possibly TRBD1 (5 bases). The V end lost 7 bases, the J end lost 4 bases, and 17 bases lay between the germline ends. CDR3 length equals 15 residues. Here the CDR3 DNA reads TGTGCCAGCACCACCTTGGGGCAGGGAAATCAGCCCCAGCATTTT. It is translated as CASTTLGQGNQPQHF.

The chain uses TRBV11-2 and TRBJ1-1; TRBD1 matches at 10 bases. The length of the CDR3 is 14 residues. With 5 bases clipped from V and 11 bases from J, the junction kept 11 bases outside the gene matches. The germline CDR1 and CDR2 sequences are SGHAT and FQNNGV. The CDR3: CASSTRTGGLRAFF. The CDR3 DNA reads TGTGCCAGCAGCACCCGGACAGGGGGTTTAAGGGCTTTCTTT.

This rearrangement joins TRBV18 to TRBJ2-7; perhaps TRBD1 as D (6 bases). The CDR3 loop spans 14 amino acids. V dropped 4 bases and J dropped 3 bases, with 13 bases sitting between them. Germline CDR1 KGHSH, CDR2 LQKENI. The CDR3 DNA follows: TGTGCCAGCTCACGCGCCGGGACACTCTACGAGCAGTACTTC. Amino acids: CASSRAGTLYEQYF.

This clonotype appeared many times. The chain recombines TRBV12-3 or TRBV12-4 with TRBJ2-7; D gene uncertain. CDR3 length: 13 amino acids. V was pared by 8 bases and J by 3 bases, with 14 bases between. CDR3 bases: TGTGCCAGCGGAGAAGGTCTGCTCTACGAGCAGTACGTC. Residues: CASGEGLLYEQYV.

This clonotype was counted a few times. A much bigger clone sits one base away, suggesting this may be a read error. DNA of the CDR3: TGTGCCGGCAGTTCGACAGGGGACGGAGGCTACACCTTC. The encoded protein is CAGSSTGDGGYTF. This chain links TRBV7-9 with TRBJ1-2, with 8 bases lining up with TRBD1. Germline lookup yields CDR1 SEHNR and CDR2 FQNEAQ (reference sequence). This CDR3 is built from 13 residues.

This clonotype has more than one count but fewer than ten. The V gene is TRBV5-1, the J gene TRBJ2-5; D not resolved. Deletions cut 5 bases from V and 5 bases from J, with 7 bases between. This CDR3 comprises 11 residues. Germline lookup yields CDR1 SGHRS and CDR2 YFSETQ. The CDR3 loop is CASRRDETQYF. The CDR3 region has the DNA TGCGCCAGCAGACGTGACGAGACCCAGTACTTC.

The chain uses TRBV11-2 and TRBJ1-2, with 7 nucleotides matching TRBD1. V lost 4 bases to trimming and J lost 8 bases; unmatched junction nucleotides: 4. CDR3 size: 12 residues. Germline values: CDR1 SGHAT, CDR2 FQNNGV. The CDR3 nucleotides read TGTGCCAGCAGCTCACAGGGGATCGGCTACACCTTC. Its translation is CASSSQGIGYTF.

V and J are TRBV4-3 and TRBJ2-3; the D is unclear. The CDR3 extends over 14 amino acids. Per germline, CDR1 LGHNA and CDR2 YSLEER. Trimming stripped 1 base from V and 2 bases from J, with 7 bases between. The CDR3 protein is CASSQVVITDTQYF. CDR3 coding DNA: TGCGCCAGCAGCCAAGTAGTTATCACAGATACGCAGTATTTT.

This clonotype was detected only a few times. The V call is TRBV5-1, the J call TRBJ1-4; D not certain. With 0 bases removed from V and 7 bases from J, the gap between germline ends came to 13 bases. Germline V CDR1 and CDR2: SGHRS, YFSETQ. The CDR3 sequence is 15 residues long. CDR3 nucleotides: TGCGCCAGCAGCTTGGGGGCCTGGGAGGGTGAAAAACTGTTTTTT. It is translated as CASSLGAWEGEKLFF.

The CDR3 nucleotides are TGCGCCAGCAGCGCGTGGACTAGCGGGGGTCGGGAGACCCAGTACTTC. It is translated as CASSAWTSGGRETQYF. The chain has TRBV5-1 and TRBJ2-5, with TRBD2 identical over 13 bases. The trim removed 4 bases at V and 5 bases at J, leaving 8 bases unmatched. The CDR3 contains 16 residues. Looked up from germline, CDR1 is SGHRS and CDR2 is YFSETQ.

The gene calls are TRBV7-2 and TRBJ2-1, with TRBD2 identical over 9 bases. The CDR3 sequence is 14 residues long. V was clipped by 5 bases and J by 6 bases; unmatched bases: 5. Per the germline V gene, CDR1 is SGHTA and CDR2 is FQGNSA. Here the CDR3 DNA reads TGTGCCAGCAGCCCCTGGACTAGCGTCAATGAGCAGTTCTTC. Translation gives CASSPWTSVNEQFF.